This note documents a single T cell receptor beta chain sequence. Antigen specificity is unknown. Profiled with immunoSEQ multiplex PCR; TCRdb holds only in-frame clones, not every one. The table lists 150,000 to 200,000 clones, less than 85% of them singletons. This specimen comes from a study of cytomegalovirus exposure and HLA in healthy donors. Separate from the approximately 720-subject first cohort was the roughly 120-subject validation cohort, to which the donors belonged. Study-wide findings and caveats: Reports credit the classifier with highly specific, highly sensitive diagnosis of cytomegalovirus status.

This receptor was identified in a man younger than 35 in good health and CMV-seropositive. Specimen: PBMCs.

The CDR3 coding sequence is TGTGCCAGCAGTTGCGGATCCACAGATACGCAGTATTTT. Translated: CASSCGSTDTQYF. The chain joins TRBV6-1 to TRBJ2-3; no reliable D call. V lost 5 bases and J 2 bases, leaving 8 bases between the germline ends. The length of the CDR3 is 13 residues. Germline V CDR1 and CDR2: MNHNS, SASEGT.